This T cell receptor (beta chain) originates from a study of blood T cells in healthy people across ages. Study findings and constraints: Since the PBMCs were unsorted, naive and antigen-experienced cells could not be conclusively compared. Older age went with lower TCR beta diversity per million T cells, in a roughly linear way.

The CDR3 totals 15 residues. V was trimmed by 10 bases and J by 4 bases, leaving 22 bases between them. The germline V gene has CDR1 SNHLY and CDR2 FYNNEI. Each sample gave at least 6.5 million isolated PBMCs. A word on this clonotype: No antigen is known for it.

Combining a sample-barcoded 5' primer with a J-beta primer mix, a second PCR ran for roughly 7 to 11 cycles. Every cDNA molecule bore a tag from a template-switch adaptor containing 12 random nucleotides. Each CDR3 protein is one row after TCRdb ran MiXCR on the 5' RACE reads. The sample has around 1.5 million distinct CDR3 sequences; roughly 40% are singletons. V and J are TRBV2 and TRBJ1-2, with D perhaps matching TRBD1 (5 bases). The sequenced sample consisted of blood. This TCR was recovered from a woman aged 18-29 years in good health. CDR3 loop: CATKTWTSVSYGYTF. As DNA, the CDR3 is TGTGCCACCAAGACCTGGACAAGCGTTTCCTATGGCTACACCTTC.